This is a list of T cell receptor beta chains from one sample in a study of identical twins. One entry per CDR3 protein results from TCRdb running MiXCR on the 5' RACE reads. The sample shows nearly 900,000 distinct CDR3 sequences, roughly an eighth of them seen only once. These data are also associated with another study on yellow fever vaccine responses in identical twins.

The source material was PBMCs. The receptor set was obtained from a woman aged 18 to 35 in good health. CDR3s include the opening cysteine and the closing phenylalanine or tryptophan. D genes are given only for firm matches. Expanded clones get a size class; other rows say once, few or many, or leave the size out.

d_call: NA
cdr3_length: 14
j_call: TRBJ2-5
clone_size: few
v_call: TRBV14
cdr3_nt: TGTGCCAGCAGCCACCGGGCCCACCAAGAGACCCAGTACTTC
cdr3_aa: CASSHRAHQETQYF

d_call: NA
cdr3_length: 15
j_call: TRBJ1-2
clone_size: NA
v_call: TRBV12-3/TRBV12-4
cdr3_nt: TGTGCCAGCAGTTTAGCTGACTCCACTAACTATGGCTACACCTTC
cdr3_aa: CASSLADSTNYGYTF

d_call: TRBD2
cdr3_length: 14
j_call: TRBJ2-1
clone_size: few
v_call: TRBV20-1
cdr3_nt: TGCAGTGCTAGGGCCCTAGCGGGGGGCAATGAGCAGTTCTTC
cdr3_aa: CSARALAGGNEQFF

d_call: TRBD2
cdr3_length: 14
j_call: TRBJ2-1
clone_size: NA
v_call: TRBV20-1
cdr3_nt: TGCAGTGCTGAGACTAGCGGGAACCTCAATGAGCAGTTCTTC
cdr3_aa: CSAETSGNLNEQFF

d_call: NA
cdr3_length: 13
j_call: TRBJ2-7
clone_size: NA
v_call: TRBV2
cdr3_nt: TGTGCCACAGGGACAATGAGCTCCTACGAGCAGTACTTC
cdr3_aa: CATGTMSSYEQYF

d_call: TRBD1
cdr3_length: 13
j_call: TRBJ1-1
clone_size: few
v_call: TRBV12-3/TRBV12-4
cdr3_nt: TGTGCCAGCAGTAAACAGGGGGCCCTGGCAGCTTTCTTT
cdr3_aa: CASSKQGALAAFF

d_call: TRBD2
cdr3_length: 16
j_call: TRBJ2-1
clone_size: many
v_call: TRBV5-1
cdr3_nt: TGCGCCAGCAGCTTAGCTAGCGGAAGCTCCTACAATGAGCAGTTCTTC
cdr3_aa: CASSLASGSSYNEQFF

d_call: NA
cdr3_length: 14
j_call: TRBJ2-2
clone_size: NA
v_call: TRBV11-2
cdr3_nt: TGTGCCAGCAGCTTAAGGAGGTTAGGCGGGGAGCTGTTTTTT
cdr3_aa: CASSLRRLGGELFF

d_call: NA
cdr3_length: 13
j_call: TRBJ1-5
clone_size: NA
v_call: TRBV10-3
cdr3_nt: TGTGCCATCAGTGGGGGCCTAAATCAGCCCCAGCATTTT
cdr3_aa: CAISGGLNQPQHF

d_call: NA
cdr3_length: 12
j_call: TRBJ1-2
clone_size: many
v_call: TRBV7-9
cdr3_nt: TGTGCCAGCAGCTTAGTTTTGGAAGGCTACACCTTC
cdr3_aa: CASSLVLEGYTF

d_call: TRBD2
cdr3_length: 16
j_call: TRBJ2-3
clone_size: few
v_call: TRBV7-9
cdr3_nt: TGTGCCAGCAGCTTACGCTTCCTAGCGGGACTCGATACGCAGTATTTT
cdr3_aa: CASSLRFLAGLDTQYF

d_call: TRBD2
cdr3_length: 16
j_call: TRBJ2-3
clone_size: few
v_call: TRBV5-1
cdr3_nt: TGCGCCAGCAGCTTACTAGCGGGAGGCCTCACAGATACGCAGTATTTT
cdr3_aa: CASSLLAGGLTDTQYF

d_call: NA
cdr3_length: 13
j_call: TRBJ2-7
clone_size: many
v_call: TRBV25-1
cdr3_nt: TGTGCCAGCAGTGCCGGGGGGCCCTACGAGCAGTACTTC
cdr3_aa: CASSAGGPYEQYF

d_call: TRBD1
cdr3_length: 15
j_call: TRBJ2-7
clone_size: few
v_call: TRBV28
cdr3_nt: TGTGCCAGCAGTTCTGCGACAGGGGTTGATCACGAGCAGTACTTC
cdr3_aa: CASSSATGVDHEQYF

d_call: TRBD2
cdr3_length: 13
j_call: TRBJ2-7
clone_size: few
v_call: TRBV11-3
cdr3_nt: TGTGCCAGCAGCTGGACTAGCGGGAACGAGCAGTACTTC
cdr3_aa: CASSWTSGNEQYF

d_call: NA
cdr3_length: 14
j_call: TRBJ2-4
clone_size: NA
v_call: TRBV5-1
cdr3_nt: TGCGCCAGCAGCCCGGCCGGGCAGAAAAACATTCAGTACTTC
cdr3_aa: CASSPAGQKNIQYF

d_call: TRBD2
cdr3_length: 19
j_call: TRBJ2-3
clone_size: NA
v_call: TRBV6-2/TRBV6-3
cdr3_nt: TGTGCCAGCAAACCCCTGGGACTAGCGGGAGCCCCTAGCACAGATACGCAGTATTTT
cdr3_aa: CASKPLGLAGAPSTDTQYF

d_call: TRBD2
cdr3_length: 17
j_call: TRBJ2-1
clone_size: NA
v_call: TRBV12-3/TRBV12-4
cdr3_nt: TGTGCCAGCAGTTTTACTAGCGGGGGGGCCCCCTACAATGAGCAGTTCTTC
cdr3_aa: CASSFTSGGAPYNEQFF

d_call: TRBD2
cdr3_length: 14
j_call: TRBJ2-7
clone_size: many
v_call: TRBV20-1
cdr3_nt: TGCAGTGCTGGCAGACTAGCGGGAGCAAGCGAGCAGTACTTC
cdr3_aa: CSAGRLAGASEQYF

d_call: NA
cdr3_length: 13
j_call: TRBJ2-7
clone_size: NA
v_call: TRBV20-1
cdr3_nt: TGCAGTGCGAGAGGGAGCGCTCTCTACGAGCAGTACTTC
cdr3_aa: CSARGSALYEQYF

d_call: NA
cdr3_length: 13
j_call: TRBJ1-1
clone_size: many
v_call: TRBV3-1
cdr3_nt: TGTGCCAGCAGCCAAGTGCAGGGAGCTGAAGCTTTCTTT
cdr3_aa: CASSQVQGAEAFF

d_call: NA
cdr3_length: 15
j_call: TRBJ2-7
clone_size: many
v_call: TRBV7-9
cdr3_nt: TGTGCCAGCAGCCCGACGGCGGGACAGTACTACGAGCAGTACTTC
cdr3_aa: CASSPTAGQYYEQYF

d_call: NA
cdr3_length: 15
j_call: TRBJ1-1
clone_size: NA
v_call: TRBV15
cdr3_nt: TGTGCCACCAGCAGAGAGGGGGCCGTGAACACTGAAGCTTTCTTT
cdr3_aa: CATSREGAVNTEAFF

d_call: NA
cdr3_length: 15
j_call: TRBJ1-1
clone_size: few
v_call: TRBV15
cdr3_nt: TGTGCCACCAGCAGAGATGGTAACCTGAACACTGAAGCTTTCTTT
cdr3_aa: CATSRDGNLNTEAFF

d_call: TRBD2
cdr3_length: 14
j_call: TRBJ2-1
clone_size: NA
v_call: TRBV7-3
cdr3_nt: TGTGCCAGCAGCTTAAGCGGGGGGTTCGATGAGCAGTTCTTC
cdr3_aa: CASSLSGGFDEQFF

d_call: TRBD2
cdr3_length: 14
j_call: TRBJ2-1
clone_size: NA
v_call: TRBV27
cdr3_nt: TGTGCCAGCACTGGAAGCGGGAGGAGTAATGAGCAGTTCTTC
cdr3_aa: CASTGSGRSNEQFF

d_call: NA
cdr3_length: 13
j_call: TRBJ2-1
clone_size: few
v_call: TRBV7-9
cdr3_nt: TGTGCCAGCGGGGGGGCCCTATGGAATGAGCAGTTCTTC
cdr3_aa: CASGGALWNEQFF

d_call: NA
cdr3_length: 14
j_call: TRBJ1-1
clone_size: NA
v_call: TRBV19
cdr3_nt: TGTGCCAGTAGTTGGGGCCGATCGAGGACTGAAGCTTTCTTT
cdr3_aa: CASSWGRSRTEAFF

d_call: TRBD1
cdr3_length: 15
j_call: TRBJ2-5
clone_size: NA
v_call: TRBV4-1
cdr3_nt: TGCGCCAGCAGCCAAGTGGACAGGGACCAAGAGACCCAGTACTTC
cdr3_aa: CASSQVDRDQETQYF

d_call: NA
cdr3_length: 15
j_call: TRBJ1-2
clone_size: many
v_call: TRBV3-1
cdr3_nt: TGTGCCAGCAGCCAACAGAGCACAACAAACTATGGCTACACCTTC
cdr3_aa: CASSQQSTTNYGYTF

d_call: NA
cdr3_length: 18
j_call: TRBJ2-2
clone_size: few
v_call: TRBV6-5
cdr3_nt: TGTGCCAGCAGTTACTCGAAGTCGTCTAGCAGGAACACCGGGGAGCTGTTTTTT
cdr3_aa: CASSYSKSSSRNTGELFF

d_call: TRBD2
cdr3_length: 16
j_call: TRBJ2-5
clone_size: NA
v_call: TRBV4-2
cdr3_nt: TGTGCCAGCAGCACCTCCGGGACTAGCGGCCAAGAGACCCAGTACTTC
cdr3_aa: CASSTSGTSGQETQYF

d_call: NA
cdr3_length: 17
j_call: TRBJ1-2
clone_size: few
v_call: TRBV11-2
cdr3_nt: TGTGCCAGCAGGCGTACCGATAGGGGGATCAGGGACTATGGCTACACCTTC
cdr3_aa: CASRRTDRGIRDYGYTF

d_call: NA
cdr3_length: 15
j_call: TRBJ1-2
clone_size: NA
v_call: TRBV3-1
cdr3_nt: TGTGCCAGCAGCCAGAGGGGATGGGGTGACTATGGCTACACCTTC
cdr3_aa: CASSQRGWGDYGYTF

d_call: NA
cdr3_length: 13
j_call: TRBJ2-1
clone_size: NA
v_call: TRBV29-1
cdr3_nt: TGCAGCGTTGAGTTGGGGGCCCCCAATGAGCAGTTCTTC
cdr3_aa: CSVELGAPNEQFF

d_call: TRBD2
cdr3_length: 17
j_call: TRBJ2-1
clone_size: many
v_call: TRBV4-1
cdr3_nt: TGCGCCAGCAGCCAAGCCGCCGCGCTAGCGGGAGGTAATGAGCAGTTCTTC
cdr3_aa: CASSQAAALAGGNEQFF

d_call: TRBD2
cdr3_length: 16
j_call: TRBJ2-1
clone_size: few
v_call: TRBV3-1
cdr3_nt: TGTGCCAGCAGCCGAGGACCTGGGCTAGCGGGCAATGAGCAGTTCTTC
cdr3_aa: CASSRGPGLAGNEQFF

d_call: NA
cdr3_length: 15
j_call: TRBJ2-2
clone_size: NA
v_call: TRBV9
cdr3_nt: TGTGCCAGCAGCGTAGCTCCGACTAAGACCGGGGAGCTGTTTTTT
cdr3_aa: CASSVAPTKTGELFF

d_call: TRBD1
cdr3_length: 14
j_call: TRBJ2-7
clone_size: NA
v_call: TRBV5-1
cdr3_nt: TGCGCCAGCAGCTTTAGACAGGGGTTCAACGAGCAGTACTTC
cdr3_aa: CASSFRQGFNEQYF

d_call: NA
cdr3_length: 14
j_call: TRBJ1-5
clone_size: few
v_call: TRBV20-1
cdr3_nt: TGCAGTGTCCCCGACTTGACGGGTAATCAGCCCCAGCATTTT
cdr3_aa: CSVPDLTGNQPQHF

d_call: TRBD2
cdr3_length: 15
j_call: TRBJ2-7
clone_size: few
v_call: TRBV28
cdr3_nt: TGTGCCAGCAGAGTAGGACTAGCGGGGTCCTACGAGCAGTACTTC
cdr3_aa: CASRVGLAGSYEQYF

d_call: NA
cdr3_length: 15
j_call: TRBJ1-4
clone_size: NA
v_call: TRBV24-1
cdr3_nt: TGTGCCACCAGTGATAGGCACGACCTGAATGAAAAACTGTTTTTT
cdr3_aa: CATSDRHDLNEKLFF

d_call: TRBD1
cdr3_length: 15
j_call: TRBJ2-7
clone_size: few
v_call: TRBV3-1
cdr3_nt: TGTGCCAGCAGCCAAGAATTAGGGACAGATTACGAGCAGTACTTC
cdr3_aa: CASSQELGTDYEQYF

d_call: NA
cdr3_length: 15
j_call: TRBJ1-1
clone_size: NA
v_call: TRBV7-9
cdr3_nt: TGTGCCAGCAGCTCGTTACGTCAGACGAACACTGAAGCTTTCTTT
cdr3_aa: CASSSLRQTNTEAFF

d_call: TRBD1
cdr3_length: 16
j_call: TRBJ1-5
clone_size: few
v_call: TRBV6-1
cdr3_nt: TGTGCCAGCAAGAAAGGGGTAGGGGGCCCCAATCAGCCCCAGCATTTT
cdr3_aa: CASKKGVGGPNQPQHF

d_call: TRBD2
cdr3_length: 15
j_call: TRBJ2-1
clone_size: few
v_call: TRBV7-6
cdr3_nt: TGTGCCAGCAGCACCCGGACTAGCGGGAGGAATGAGCAGTTCTTC
cdr3_aa: CASSTRTSGRNEQFF

d_call: TRBD2
cdr3_length: 15
j_call: TRBJ2-7
clone_size: NA
v_call: TRBV4-1
cdr3_nt: TGCGCCAGCAGCCGCCCGACTAGCGGAACCTACGAGCAGTACTTC
cdr3_aa: CASSRPTSGTYEQYF

d_call: TRBD1
cdr3_length: 15
j_call: TRBJ1-1
clone_size: many
v_call: TRBV15
cdr3_nt: TGTGCCACCAGCAGAGATAGGACAGGGAACACTGAAGCTTTCTTT
cdr3_aa: CATSRDRTGNTEAFF

d_call: TRBD2
cdr3_length: 18
j_call: TRBJ2-3
clone_size: few
v_call: TRBV7-8
cdr3_nt: TGTGCCAGCAGCTTAACCCGGGCGGTAGCGGGAGGGCAAGATACGCAGTATTTT
cdr3_aa: CASSLTRAVAGGQDTQYF

d_call: TRBD2
cdr3_length: 19
j_call: TRBJ2-1
clone_size: NA
v_call: TRBV29-1
cdr3_nt: TGCAGCGTCCCTGCCCCGGGACTAGCGGCTATTAGCTCCTACAATGAGCAGTTCTTC
cdr3_aa: CSVPAPGLAAISSYNEQFF

d_call: TRBD2
cdr3_length: 16
j_call: TRBJ2-3
clone_size: NA
v_call: TRBV28
cdr3_nt: TGTGCCAGCAGCCTGATTGGGACTAGTAGGGCAGATACGCAGTATTTT
cdr3_aa: CASSLIGTSRADTQYF

d_call: NA
cdr3_length: 15
j_call: TRBJ2-3
clone_size: NA
v_call: TRBV6-2/TRBV6-3
cdr3_nt: TGTGCCAGCAGTTACAGGGGACTCCGCACAGATACGCAGTATTTT
cdr3_aa: CASSYRGLRTDTQYF

d_call: NA
cdr3_length: 13
j_call: TRBJ2-7
clone_size: many
v_call: TRBV12-3/TRBV12-4
cdr3_nt: TGTGCCAGCAGGGTAGCCTCTACCTACGAGCAGTACTTC
cdr3_aa: CASRVASTYEQYF

d_call: TRBD1
cdr3_length: 12
j_call: TRBJ2-7
clone_size: NA
v_call: TRBV20-1
cdr3_nt: TGCAGTACTGGACAGGGGCCCTACGAGCAGTACTTC
cdr3_aa: CSTGQGPYEQYF

d_call: NA
cdr3_length: 15
j_call: TRBJ1-2
clone_size: few
v_call: TRBV5-1
cdr3_nt: TGCGCCAGCAGCCCGGTGGCCTCGTTGGGGGATGGCTACACCTTC
cdr3_aa: CASSPVASLGDGYTF